These 21 T cell receptor beta chains share one sample of origin, sequenced in a study of blood T cell repertoires in COVID-19. Data came from immunoSEQ multiplex PCR; TCRdb stores just in-frame clones and leaves some out. In the table there are tens of thousands of clones, roughly 90% of which are singletons. Sequenced input: peripheral blood. The receptors shown here come from a human donor with active COVID-19. The donor label of this sample is uncertain.

This clone appeared once. This chain joins TRBV5-4 and TRBJ1-1, with D maybe TRBD1 (5 bases). Germline CDR1 is SGHNT and CDR2 is YYREEE (reference sequence). This CDR3 is built from 13 residues. Trimming left V 4 bases short and J 5 bases short, with 12 bases between. This CDR3 reads CASSVQGMTEAFF. The CDR3 nucleotides are TGTGCCAGCAGCGTCCAGGGTATGACTGAAGCTTTCTTT.

The chain uses TRBV2 and TRBJ1-6; D is uncertain. The CDR3 extends over 14 amino acids. V was trimmed by 6 bases and J by 7 bases, leaving 13 bases between them. Germline CDR1 is SNHLY and CDR2 is FYNNEI. CDR3 region: CASRGASGNSPLHF. CDR3 DNA: TGTGCCAGCAGGGGCGCGTCGGGGAATTCACCCCTCCACTTT. The complete variable domain, with remaining parts taken from reference TRBV2 and TRBJ1-6, reads EPEVTQTPSHQVTQMGQEVILRCVPISNHLYFYWYRQILGQKVEFLVSFYNNEISEKSEIFDDQFSVERPDGSNFTLKIRSTKLEDSAMYFCASRGASGNSPLHFGNGTRLTVT.

This rearrangement joins TRBV5-4 to TRBJ2-2; 10 nucleotides align to TRBD1. Unmatched junction bases numbered 9, after V lost 0 bases and J lost 7 bases. The germline gives CDR1 SGHNT, CDR2 YYREEE (reference sequence). The CDR3 is 17 amino acids. The DNA of the CDR3 is TGTGCCAGCAGCTTGGCCGGGACAGGGGTGATCAGCGGGGAGCTGTTTTTT. Encoded protein: CASSLAGTGVISGELFF.

The chain carries TRBV28 and TRBJ2-1; 9 positions match TRBD2. Germline-derived CDR1 and CDR2 are MDHEN and SYDVKM. The CDR3 totals 18 residues. The ends lost 8 bases at V and 7 bases at J; junction bases unmatched: 21. This CDR3 is CASRSLGGGGGAGNEQFF. The CDR3 DNA reads as TGTGCCAGCCGTTCGCTGGGAGGGGGCGGGGGGGCCGGTAATGAGCAGTTCTTC.

This chain joins TRBV6-2 or TRBV6-3 and TRBJ1-1; 7 bases agree with TRBD1. Germline trimming cut 0 bases from V and 0 bases from J; bases unmatched to any gene: 4. The CDR3 runs to 16 residues. Germline CDR1 is MNHEY and CDR2 is SVGEGT. The CDR3 is CASSYSEQGMNTEAFF. In DNA, the CDR3 is TGTGCCAGCAGTTACTCAGAACAGGGGATGAACACTGAAGCTTTCTTT.

This clone was seen only once. The V call is TRBV6-5, the J call TRBJ2-7; TRBD1 aligns across 7 bases. The V gene's germline CDR1 is MNHEY and CDR2 SVGAGI. V was pared by 10 bases and J by 5 bases, with 14 bases of the junction left unmatched. The CDR3 length is 14 residues. The CDR3, as DNA: TGTGCCACCAAGGGACAGCTCATGGTCCACGAGCAGTACTTC. This sequence encodes CATKGQLMVHEQYF.

In its sample, this clone was seen a few times. The V gene is TRBV7-9, the J gene TRBJ2-7, with D perhaps TRBD2 (6 bases). Looked up from germline, CDR1 is SEHNR and CDR2 is FQNEAQ (reference sequence). V lost 5 bases and J lost 3, with 11 bases in between. This CDR3 spans 13 amino acids. For the CDR3, the DNA is TGTGCCAGCAGCGGCGGGATATTCTACGAGCAGTACTTC. It encodes CASSGGIFYEQYF.

The chain uses TRBV3-1 (or the pseudogene TRBV3-2) and TRBJ2-2, with 13 bases fitting TRBD2. Unmatched junction bases numbered 8, after V lost 4 bases and J lost 6 bases. This CDR3 has 17 residues. Germline assignment: CDR1 LGHDT and CDR2 YNNKEL (reference sequence). CDR3 region: CASSRRTSGGASGELFF. CDR3 sequence (DNA): TGTGCCAGCAGCCGCAGAACTAGCGGGGGGGCGTCCGGGGAGCTGTTTTTT.

The gene calls are TRBV24-1 and TRBJ2-3; 7 bases fit TRBD1. There are 13 residues in the CDR3. J lost 4 bases, V lost 7 bases, and 4 bases had no gene match. The germline V gene encodes CDR1 KGHDR and CDR2 SFDVKD. CDR3 amino acids: CATRGQLSDTQYF. In DNA, the CDR3 is TGTGCCACCAGGGGACAGCTTTCAGATACGCAGTATTTT.

This sequence joins TRBV6-1 and TRBJ2-2; 9 bases match TRBD1. CDR3 length equals 15 residues. Germline CDR1 MNHNS, CDR2 SASEGT. Germline trimming cut 3 bases from V and 7 bases from J; bases unmatched to any gene: 6. The CDR3 sequence: CASSDIQGANGELFF. The CDR3 nucleotides read TGTGCCAGCAGTGATATACAGGGGGCGAACGGGGAGCTGTTTTTT.

The chain is built from TRBV7-8 and TRBJ2-2, with a possible D match to TRBD1 (5 bases). CDR1 and CDR2 (germline): SGHVS, FQNEAQ. V gave up 5 bases and J gave up 3 bases, with 10 bases separating them. This CDR3 comprises 14 residues. DNA of the CDR3: TGTGCCAGCAGCCCCAGGGTGGACACCGGGGAGCTGTTTTTT. The encoded protein is CASSPRVDTGELFF.

The rearrangement links TRBV9 to TRBJ1-6; no firm D call. The ends were cut back, 0 bases at V and 8 bases at J, with 9 bases in the middle. The CDR3 runs to 14 residues. CDR1 and CDR2 (germline): SGDLS, YYNGEE. CDR3 nucleotides: TGTGCCAGCAGCGTAGGGTGGGGAGATTCACCCCTCCACTTT. It is translated as CASSVGWGDSPLHF.

The V and J genes are TRBV7-8 and TRBJ2-2, with a weak D call TRBD1 (5 bases). The CDR3 covers 15 residues. The V end lost 0 bases, the J end lost 4 bases, and 9 bases lay between the germline ends. The germline V gene encodes CDR1 SGHVS and CDR2 FQNEAQ. In DNA, the CDR3 is TGTGCCAGCAGCTTAGCCAGGGTTGGCACCGGGGAGCTGTTTTTT. This gives the protein CASSLARVGTGELFF.

This sequence joins TRBV5-4 and TRBJ2-1; the match to TRBD1 covers 7 bases. J gave up 5 bases and V 0 bases, and 5 bases lay outside the gene matches. Germline CDR1 and CDR2: SGHNT and YYREEE (reference sequence). This CDR3 comprises 15 residues. The CDR3 reads CASSLDPTGNNEQFF. CDR3 bases: TGTGCCAGCAGCTTGGACCCGACAGGGAACAATGAGCAGTTCTTC. Based on the CDR3 plus reference TRBV5-4 and TRBJ2-1, the full variable domain is ETGVTQSPTHLIKTRGQQVTLRCSSQSGHNTVSWYQQALGQGPQFIFQYYREEENGRGNFPPRFSGLQFPNYSSELNVNALELDDSALYLCASSLDPTGNNEQFFGPGTRLTVL.

The chain has TRBV3-1 (or the pseudogene TRBV3-2) and TRBJ2-6; a weak D match, TRBD1 (6 bases). The CDR3 extends over 17 amino acids. Looked up from germline, CDR1 is LGHDT and CDR2 is YNNKEL (reference sequence). V was shortened by 4 bases and J by 0 bases, with 13 bases between the two germline ends. The CDR3 DNA follows: TGTGCCAGCAGCCCGGAGACAGGAGGCTCTGGGGCCAACGTCCTGACTTTC. This codes for CASSPETGGSGANVLTF.

The rearrangement uses TRBV6-6 and TRBJ2-7; D perhaps matches TRBD1 (8 bases). From germline, CDR1 is MNHNY and CDR2 SVGAGI (reference sequence). The CDR3 loop spans 14 amino acids. Trimming took 10 bases from V and 6 from J, leaving 22 bases between them. CDR3: CATRFSTGEGEQYF. CDR3 nucleotide sequence: TGTGCCACTAGATTCTCGACAGGGGAGGGCGAGCAGTACTTC.

The J gene is TRBJ2-1, the V gene TRBV14, with D unresolved. The CDR3 runs to 15 residues. Trimming took off 5 bases at V and 5 bases at J, with 16 bases between the two ends. Germline CDR1 is SGHDN and CDR2 is FVKESK. CDR3 nucleotide sequence: TGTGCCAGCAGCGATACTATCCCTCCTAACAATGAGCAGTTCTTC. This encodes CASSDTIPPNNEQFF.

This clone has a handful of counts. The chain is built from TRBV6-1 and TRBJ1-6, with D unresolved. CDR3 length: 12 residues. V gave up 3 bases and J gave up 13 bases, with 10 bases separating them. From germline, CDR1 is MNHNS and CDR2 SASEGT. The CDR3 is CASSEDWGPLHF. The CDR3 DNA follows: TGTGCCAGCAGTGAGGACTGGGGTCCCCTCCACTTT.

This chain connects TRBV2 to TRBJ2-7; D is unclear. The length of the CDR3 is 13 residues. The germline CDR1 and CDR2 sequences are SNHLY and FYNNEI. Trimming shortened V by 4 bases and J by 5 bases, and 12 bases separated the two germline ends. CDR3 protein: CASSGRSRDEQYF. The CDR3 coding sequence is TGTGCCAGCAGTGGTCGATCCCGCGACGAGCAGTACTTC.

The rearrangement uses TRBV3-1 (or the pseudogene TRBV3-2) and TRBJ2-2; perhaps TRBD2 as D (6 bases). CDR3 length: 13 amino acids. V lost 4 bases to trimming and J lost 7 bases, with 10 bases between them. Germline CDR1 LGHDT, CDR2 YNNKEL (reference sequence). CDR3 in amino acids: CASSRFGGGELFF. The CDR3 DNA is TGTGCCAGCAGCCGATTCGGGGGCGGGGAGCTGTTTTTT.

The chain uses TRBV6-5 and TRBJ1-6; the match to TRBD1 covers 9 bases. Looked up from germline, CDR1 is MNHEY and CDR2 is SVGAGI. Trimming took 4 bases from V and 7 from J; bases not matched to a gene: 5. The CDR3 totals 15 residues. In DNA, the CDR3 is TGTGCCAGCAGTTTCGGGGGACAGGGAAATTCACCCCTCCACTTT. This gives the protein CASSFGGQGNSPLHF.